A selection of T cell receptor beta chains follows, all from one sample in a study of blood T cell repertoires in COVID-19. Generated by immunoSEQ multiplex PCR, the TCRdb table keeps only in-frame clones and is missing some. The data show roughly 290,000 clones, with 80% to 85% seen just once and 15% to 18% held by the top ten. The sample consisted of peripheral blood. The receptors come from a person aged 70 to 79 with COVID-19, enrolled during active disease. The CDR3 runs from the conserved cysteine through the conserved F or W. A D gene is named only where the DNA matches it firmly. Not every row has a clone size; where given, it reads once, few, many or a size class.

d_call	clone_size	j_call	v_call	cdr3_aa	cdr3_nt
TRBD2	once	TRBJ2-3	TRBV7-3	CASSFLPRGLAGGQDTQYF	TGTGCCAGCAGCTTCTTACCTCGGGGACTAGCGGGGGGGCAAGATACGCAGTATTTT
TRBD1	few	TRBJ1-6	TRBV7-3	CASSLWGTGDSPLHF	TGTGCCAGCAGCTTATGGGGGACAGGGGATTCACCCCTCCACTTT
.	once	TRBJ1-5	TRBV7-9	CASSKPGPRAGSNQPQHF	TGTGCCAGCAGCAAGCCGGGACCCAGAGCGGGAAGCAATCAGCCCCAGCATTTT
.	.	TRBJ2-3	TRBV18	CASSPLARAADTQYF	TGTGCCAGCTCACCATTGGCTAGAGCGGCAGATACGCAGTATTTT
TRBD1	.	TRBJ1-2	TRBV4-3	CASSPRTGGDLKGYTF	TGCGCCAGCAGCCCCCGGACAGGGGGCGACCTTAAGGGCTACACCTTC
TRBD1	.	TRBJ1-3	TRBV5-1	CASSFGQGPDTIYF	TGCGCCAGCAGCTTCGGACAGGGGCCGGACACCATATATTTT
TRBD2	.	TRBJ2-2	TRBV6-5	CASSRTSGTGELFF	TGTGCCAGCAGTAGGACTAGCGGGACCGGGGAGCTGTTTTTT
TRBD2	.	TRBJ2-1	TRBV11-2	CASTLEVGGWDEQFF	TGTGCCAGCACCCTGGAAGTCGGGGGGTGGGATGAGCAGTTCTTC
.	few	TRBJ2-5	TRBV21-1	CASSRDSQQETQYF	TGTGCCAGCAGCCGGGACAGCCAGCAAGAGACCCAGTACTTC
TRBD2	.	TRBJ2-7	TRBV5-6	CASSDSGKAFSEQYF	TGTGCCAGCAGCGACAGCGGGAAGGCGTTTAGCGAGCAGTACTTC
.	few	TRBJ2-3	TRBV2	CASGRDRSTDTQYF	TGTGCCAGCGGGAGGGACAGGAGCACAGATACGCAGTATTTT
.	few	TRBJ1-6	TRBV7-2	CASSLVRGPNSPLHF	TGTGCCAGCAGCTTAGTGCGGGGTCCAAATTCACCCCTCCACTTT
.	.	TRBJ1-1	TRBV7-2	CASSLGRGEAFF	TGTGCCAGCAGCTTAGGAAGGGGCGAAGCTTTCTTT
.	.	TRBJ2-3	TRBV15	CATSREAAHTDTQYF	TGTGCCACCAGCAGAGAAGCGGCCCACACAGATACGCAGTATTTT
TRBD1	.	TRBJ1-1	TRBV27	CASSLTQGAGAFF	TGTGCCAGCAGTTTAACCCAGGGGGCGGGAGCTTTCTTT